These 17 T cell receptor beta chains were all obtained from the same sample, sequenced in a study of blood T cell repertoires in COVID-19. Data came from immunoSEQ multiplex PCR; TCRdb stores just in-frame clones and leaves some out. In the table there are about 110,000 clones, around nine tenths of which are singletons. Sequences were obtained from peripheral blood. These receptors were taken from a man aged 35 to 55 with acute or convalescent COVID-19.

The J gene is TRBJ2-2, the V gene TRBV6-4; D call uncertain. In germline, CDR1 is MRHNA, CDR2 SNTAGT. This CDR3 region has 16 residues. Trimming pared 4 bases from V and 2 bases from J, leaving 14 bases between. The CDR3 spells CASSGGPVQNTGELFF. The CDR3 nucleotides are TGTGCCAGCAGTGGCGGCCCAGTCCAAAACACCGGGGAGCTGTTTTTT.

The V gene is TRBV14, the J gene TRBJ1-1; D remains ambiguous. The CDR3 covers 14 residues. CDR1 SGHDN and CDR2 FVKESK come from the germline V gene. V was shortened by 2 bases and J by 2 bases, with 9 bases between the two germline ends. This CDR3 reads CASSQFQVNTEAFF. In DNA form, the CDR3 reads TGTGCCAGCAGCCAATTTCAGGTTAACACTGAAGCTTTCTTT.

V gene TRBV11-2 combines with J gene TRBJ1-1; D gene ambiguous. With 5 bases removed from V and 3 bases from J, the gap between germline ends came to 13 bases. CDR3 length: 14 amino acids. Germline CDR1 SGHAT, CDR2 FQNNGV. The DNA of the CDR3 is TGTGCCAGCAGCGCCGGGGTGGGTTACACTGAAGCTTTCTTT. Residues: CASSAGVGYTEAFF.

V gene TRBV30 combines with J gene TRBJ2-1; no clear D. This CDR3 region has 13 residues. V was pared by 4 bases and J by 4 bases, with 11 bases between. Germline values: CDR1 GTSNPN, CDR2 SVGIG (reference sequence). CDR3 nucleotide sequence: TGTGCCTGGATCCGTACACCTTACAATGAGCAGTTCTTC. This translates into CAWIRTPYNEQFF.

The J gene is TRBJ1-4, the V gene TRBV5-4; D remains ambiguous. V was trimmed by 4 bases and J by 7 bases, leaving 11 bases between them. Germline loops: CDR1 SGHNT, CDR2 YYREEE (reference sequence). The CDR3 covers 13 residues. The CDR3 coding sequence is TGTGCCAGCAGCCAGCGGTTTCGTGAAAAACTGTTTTTT. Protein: CASSQRFREKLFF.

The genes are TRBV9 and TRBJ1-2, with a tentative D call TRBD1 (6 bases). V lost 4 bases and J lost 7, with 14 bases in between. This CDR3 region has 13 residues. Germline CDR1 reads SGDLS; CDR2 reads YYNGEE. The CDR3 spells CASSPQGSSGYTF. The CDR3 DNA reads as TGTGCCAGCAGCCCCCAGGGGTCGTCTGGCTACACCTTC.

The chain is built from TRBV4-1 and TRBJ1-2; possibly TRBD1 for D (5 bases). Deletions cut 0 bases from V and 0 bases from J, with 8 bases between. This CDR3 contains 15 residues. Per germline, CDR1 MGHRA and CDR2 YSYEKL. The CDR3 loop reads CASSQDTGTNYGYTF. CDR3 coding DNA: TGCGCCAGCAGCCAAGACACAGGTACTAACTATGGCTACACCTTC.

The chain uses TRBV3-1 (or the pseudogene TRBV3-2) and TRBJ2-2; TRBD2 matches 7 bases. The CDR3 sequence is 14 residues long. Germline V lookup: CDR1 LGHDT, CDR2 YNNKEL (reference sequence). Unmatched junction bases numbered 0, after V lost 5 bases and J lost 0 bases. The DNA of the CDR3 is TGTGCCAGCAGCGGACTAGCGAACACCGGGGAGCTGTTTTTT. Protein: CASSGLANTGELFF.

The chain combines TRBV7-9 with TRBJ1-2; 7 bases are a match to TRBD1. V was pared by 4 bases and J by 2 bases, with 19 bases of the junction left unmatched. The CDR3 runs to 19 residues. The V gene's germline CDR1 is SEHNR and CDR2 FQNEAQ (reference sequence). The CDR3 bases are TGTGCCAGCAGCTCTTTAGGAATAACGACAGGGATAGGAAACTATGGCTACACCTTC. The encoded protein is CASSSLGITTGIGNYGYTF.

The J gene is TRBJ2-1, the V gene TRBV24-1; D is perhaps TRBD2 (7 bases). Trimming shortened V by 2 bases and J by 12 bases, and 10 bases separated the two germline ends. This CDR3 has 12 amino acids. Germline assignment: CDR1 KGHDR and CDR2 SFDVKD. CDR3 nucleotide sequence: TGTGCCACCAGTGATTGGGGGGGCCGGCAGTTCTTC. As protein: CATSDWGGRQFF.

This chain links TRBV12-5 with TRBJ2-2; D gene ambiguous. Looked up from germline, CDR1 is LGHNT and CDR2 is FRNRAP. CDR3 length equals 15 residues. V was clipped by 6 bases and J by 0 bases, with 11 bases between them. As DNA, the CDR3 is TGTGCTAGTGGCCGAGACGGAGCGAACACCGGGGAGCTGTTTTTT. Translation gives CASGRDGANTGELFF.

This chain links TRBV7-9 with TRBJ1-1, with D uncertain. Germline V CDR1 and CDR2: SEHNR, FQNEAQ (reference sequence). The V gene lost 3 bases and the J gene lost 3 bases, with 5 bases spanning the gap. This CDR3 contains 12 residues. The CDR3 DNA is TGTGCCAGCAGCTTCGGGGACACTGAAGCTTTCTTT. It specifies CASSFGDTEAFF.

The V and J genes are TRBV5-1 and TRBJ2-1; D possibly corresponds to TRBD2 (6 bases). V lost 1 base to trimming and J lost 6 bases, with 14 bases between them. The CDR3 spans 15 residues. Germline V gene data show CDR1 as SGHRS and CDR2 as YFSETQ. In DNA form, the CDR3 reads TGCGCCAGCAGCTTGAGAGGGGTGGAGGGCAATGAGCAGTTCTTC. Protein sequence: CASSLRGVEGNEQFF. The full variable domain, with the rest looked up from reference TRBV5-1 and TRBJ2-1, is KAGVTQTPRYLIKTRGQQVTLSCSPISGHRSVSWYQQTPGQGLQFLFEYFSETQRNKGNFPGRFSGRQFSNSRSEMNVSTLELGDSALYLCASSLRGVEGNEQFFGPGTRLTVL.

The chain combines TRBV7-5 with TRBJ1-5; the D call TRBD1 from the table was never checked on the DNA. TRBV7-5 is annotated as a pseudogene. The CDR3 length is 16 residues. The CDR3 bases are TGTGCCAGAAGCCCGAGTCAGGTAATAAGGAATCAGCCCCAGCATTTT. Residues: CARSPSQVIRNQPQHF.

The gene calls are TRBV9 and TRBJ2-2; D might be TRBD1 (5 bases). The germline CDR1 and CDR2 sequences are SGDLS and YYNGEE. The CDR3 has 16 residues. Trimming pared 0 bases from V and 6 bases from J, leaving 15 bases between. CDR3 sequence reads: CASSVDVPLGAGELFF. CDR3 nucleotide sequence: TGTGCCAGCAGCGTAGATGTCCCGCTAGGGGCCGGGGAGCTGTTTTTT.

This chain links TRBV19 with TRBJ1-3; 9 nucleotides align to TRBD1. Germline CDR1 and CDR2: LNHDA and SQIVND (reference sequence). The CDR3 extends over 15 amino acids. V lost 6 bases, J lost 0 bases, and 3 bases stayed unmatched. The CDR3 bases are TGTGCCAGTAGGGGACAGGGTACCTCTGGAAACACCATATATTTT. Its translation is CASRGQGTSGNTIYF.

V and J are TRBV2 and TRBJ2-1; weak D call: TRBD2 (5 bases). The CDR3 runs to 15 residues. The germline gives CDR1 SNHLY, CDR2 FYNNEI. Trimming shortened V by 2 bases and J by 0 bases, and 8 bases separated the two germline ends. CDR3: CASSENGDSYNEQFF. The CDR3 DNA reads TGTGCCAGCAGTGAAAACGGGGACTCCTACAATGAGCAGTTCTTC.